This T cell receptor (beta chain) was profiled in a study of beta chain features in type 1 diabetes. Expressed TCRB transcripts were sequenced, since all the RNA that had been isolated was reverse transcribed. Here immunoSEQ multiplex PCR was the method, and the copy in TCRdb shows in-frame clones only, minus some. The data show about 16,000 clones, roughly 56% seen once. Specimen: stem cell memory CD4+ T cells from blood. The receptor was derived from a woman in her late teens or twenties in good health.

The chain's CDR3 is CASRAAYSGQPQHF. CDR3 coding DNA: TGTGCCAGCAGAGCCGCTTATTCGGGTCAGCCCCAGCATTTT. This sequence joins TRBV6-1 and TRBJ1-5, with D hard to call. V gave up 6 bases and J gave up 6 bases, with 15 bases separating them. This CDR3 spans 14 amino acids. Germline lookup yields CDR1 MNHNS and CDR2 SASEGT.